This T cell receptor (beta chain) was captured in a study of response to subunit inactivated influenza vaccine. Trimming pared 5 bases from V and 10 bases from J, leaving 18 bases between. Germline V lookup: CDR1 SGHRS, CDR2 YFSETQ. The CDR3 runs to 13 residues. TCRdb recomputed calls from the RT-PCR reads with MiXCR, one row per CDR3 protein. The table has 500,000 to 600,000 distinct CDR3 sequences, about 8% seen once. Sample: PBMCs from blood, taken 23 to 25 months after vaccination. The clonotype was recovered from a man between 50 and 69 years old who received an inactivated influenza vaccine. The chain couples TRBV5-1 to TRBJ1-1; D possibly corresponds to TRBD1 (6 bases). The CDR3 coding sequence is TGCGCCAGCAGTACGCCGCAAGACAGGACAGCTTTCTTT. The encoded protein is CASSTPQDRTAFF.